This T cell receptor (beta chain) was recovered during a study of cytomegalovirus exposure and HLA in healthy donors. The PCR used 60 Vbeta and 13 Jbeta primers. Profiling relied on immunoSEQ multiplex PCR, and the TCRdb table lists in-frame clones only, not all of them. The data show some 140,000 clones, 65% to 80% seen once. Deletions cut 5 bases from V and 2 bases from J, with 16 bases between. Germline CDR1 and CDR2: SGHTA and FQGTGA. CDR3 length: 16 residues. Study outcomes and limitations: Across donors, most TCRs were seen rarely, yet some public ones were widespread. Earlier results showed most TCR beta V segments being productive about 87% or about 30% of the time. When the data were analyzed later, several of the most significant clusters appeared to be linked to common viral pathogens. An analysis that came later showed most CMV-associated TCR beta chains appearing HLA-restricted.

As concerns this clone: Its antigen is undetermined.

The source of this sequence is a man aged 35 to 55 in good health and CMV-seropositive. The chain combines TRBV7-3 with TRBJ2-1; D remains ambiguous. The sequenced sample was PBMCs. The CDR3: CASSTVRERPYNEQFF. CDR3 coding DNA: TGTGCCAGCAGCACCGTAAGAGAGCGTCCCTACAATGAGCAGTTCTTC.